The rows below give T cell receptor beta chains drawn from one sample of a study of blood T cell repertoires in COVID-19. Produced via immunoSEQ multiplex PCR; TCRdb's table is partial and in-frame only. The data hold around 100,000 clones, with about nine tenths observed a single time. The sequenced sample was peripheral blood. These receptors were collected from a man aged 50 to 59 with acute or convalescent COVID-19. The CDR3 runs from the conserved cysteine through the conserved F or W. Size values are once, few and many counts, or a class for expanded clones, and some rows have none.

>TRBJ1-6|NA|TRBV9
CASSAAGGVAGNSPLHF
>TRBJ2-1|NA|TRBV19
CASSISAGQGADNEQFF
>TRBJ2-3|NA|TRBV9
CASSLGGRTRSDTQYF
>TRBJ1-3|NA|TRBV9
CASSVAGVGNTIYF
>TRBJ2-7|once|TRBV2
CASSELSDEQYF
>TRBJ2-7|once|TRBV15
CATSRDQGDRSYEQYF
>TRBJ1-1|NA|TRBV10-1
CASKKGGDGQGGAEAFF
>TRBJ1-6|NA|TRBV5-5
CASTPSGGTGNSPLHF
>TRBJ2-3|NA|TRBV11-2
CASSLSSASTDTQYF
>TRBJ2-1|NA|TRBV5-1
CASSLRVAGGQEGWFF
>TRBJ2-1|NA|TRBV5-6
CASSRGWREGPYNEQFF
>TRBJ2-5|NA|TRBV5-1
CASSLALGPGGETQYF
>TRBJ2-1|NA|TRBV7-9
CASSLVFRGRDNEQFF
>TRBJ2-1|NA|TRBV5-1
CASSLDTGPGEQFF
>TRBJ2-1|NA|TRBV6-5
CASTLSRGNEQFF
>TRBJ1-1|NA|TRBV5-6
CASSGAVGTEAFF
>TRBJ1-3|NA|TRBV15
CATSRDTGIGNTIYF
>TRBJ2-1|NA|TRBV14
CASRSTPGFGYNEQFF
>TRBJ2-7|NA|TRBV29-1
CSVEVMGLYEQYF
>TRBJ1-2|NA|TRBV24-1
CATSDLQGNYGYTF
>TRBJ1-3|NA|TRBV23-1
CASSQSPDRSLKRTGNTIYF
>TRBJ1-2|NA|TRBV10-3
CAISEEPGQGQGYTF
>TRBJ2-1|NA|TRBV7-6
CASSFGQGVNEQFF
>TRBJ2-1|NA|TRBV7-2
CASSYTSGSYNEQFF
>TRBJ1-2|NA|TRBV11-3
CASSLRPGGYYGYTF
>TRBJ2-1|NA|TRBV6-2/TRBV6-3
CASSFCGTSGRHEQFF
>TRBJ2-7|NA|TRBV21-1
CASSKSKVRDEQYF
>TRBJ2-7|NA|TRBV19
CASSNGVTGYEQYF
>TRBJ1-1|NA|TRBV6-6
CASSRLRDRGSIGGAFF
>TRBJ2-1|once|TRBV11-2
CASSLGTGYNEQFF
>TRBJ2-3|NA|TRBV10-3
CAISEDRGYTDTQYF
>TRBJ2-7|NA|TRBV5-1
CASSLTSNGYEQYF
>TRBJ1-1|NA|TRBV4-1
CASSQDRGSQNTEAFF
>TRBJ1-5|once|TRBV19
CASSSRDRALSNQPQHF
>TRBJ1-3|NA|TRBV5-1
CASSLSGSGNTIYF
>TRBJ2-7|NA|TRBV30
CAWSADYEQYF
>TRBJ2-5|once|TRBV29-1
CSVGRNGETQYF
>TRBJ2-5|NA|TRBV5-1
CASSLVGLAGVFQETQYF
>TRBJ1-6|NA|TRBV9
CASSVEDRGNSPLHF
>TRBJ1-4|once|TRBV19
CASSDTGATNEKLFF
>TRBJ2-1|NA|TRBV7-8
CASSLSTGGLLSSYNEQFF
>TRBJ2-7|NA|TRBV30
CAWSVGLSEQYF
>TRBJ2-7|NA|TRBV6-6
CASTRDYTPPYEQYF
>TRBJ2-3|NA|TRBV3-1/TRBV3-2
CASSQGLLAGPDTQYF
>TRBJ1-2|once|TRBV23-1
CASHRAGYGYTF
>TRBJ2-5|NA|TRBV3-1/TRBV3-2
CASSQGRGAQETQYF
>TRBJ1-5|NA|TRBV30
CAWAGTGVNQPQHF
>TRBJ2-1|NA|TRBV19
CASSSTRSGVYNEQFF
>TRBJ2-1|NA|TRBV11-3
CASSFRTSGGQFF
>TRBJ1-4|NA|TRBV9
CASSYRDRGGTNEKLFF
>TRBJ1-2|once|TRBV4-3
CASSHSIWAKLDYGYTF
>TRBJ2-2|NA|TRBV29-1
CSVYGTGSGGELFF
>TRBJ2-7|NA|TRBV15
CATSRGTSAEQYF
>TRBJ1-1|NA|TRBV6-2/TRBV6-3
CASSYRGMNTEAFF
>TRBJ2-7|NA|TRBV11-2
CASSPGKGQGLSEQYF
>TRBJ2-1|NA|TRBV13
CASSRRRLQSYNEQFF
>TRBJ2-3|NA|TRBV29-1
CSVLLAGGPGDTQYF
>TRBJ2-5|few|TRBV24-1
CATSQRGRRQETQYF
>TRBJ2-1|once|TRBV19
CASSTGTGTGDEQFF
>TRBJ2-2|NA|TRBV28
CASNLGQGATGELFF